This T cell receptor (beta chain) was recorded in a study of T cell clones after liver transplantation. Study context: Post-transplant blood was tracked for graft-donor-reactive T cell clones identified in a pre-transplant mixed lymphocyte reaction.

Assay: immunoSEQ multiplex PCR; the TCRdb copy retains only in-frame clones and omits some. The table records over 90,000 clones, about 88% of them present only once. The V gene's germline CDR1 is MNHNS and CDR2 SASEGT. Trimming removed 4 bases at V and 6 bases at J, with 13 bases between. This CDR3 is 14 amino acids long. The material was CD4+ T cells from blood, obtained approximately 50 months after liver transplant. This receptor was identified in a human patient who received a liver transplant. The graft donor may be the source of some T cells. V and J are TRBV6-1 and TRBJ1-5; weak D call: TRBD1 (5 bases). DNA for the CDR3: TGTGCCAGCAGTGGAGAACTCGGGACTCAGCCCCAGCATTTT. As protein: CASSGELGTQPQHF.